This entry features one T cell receptor beta chain sequence. The data derive from a study of Ad26.COV2.S vaccination and SARS-CoV-2 variants. Looked up from germline, CDR1 is LGHDT and CDR2 is YNNKEL (reference sequence). The V gene end was trimmed by 0 bases and the J gene end by 3 bases; junction bases not matched to a gene: 8. This CDR3 spans 17 amino acids. Profiling relied on immunoSEQ multiplex PCR, and the TCRdb table lists in-frame clones only, not all of them. The table lists 350,000 to 450,000 clones, about 90% of them singletons. The sequences come from peripheral blood, collected after recovery from COVID-19. The rearrangement links TRBV3-1 (or the pseudogene TRBV3-2) to TRBJ2-5; 9 nucleotides match TRBD2. This TCR derives from a human donor who had recovered from COVID-19. The CDR3 DNA reads as TGTGCCAGCAGCCAAGATTGGGCTAGCGGGGTTAAAGAGACCCAGTACTTC. As protein: CASSQDWASGVKETQYF.